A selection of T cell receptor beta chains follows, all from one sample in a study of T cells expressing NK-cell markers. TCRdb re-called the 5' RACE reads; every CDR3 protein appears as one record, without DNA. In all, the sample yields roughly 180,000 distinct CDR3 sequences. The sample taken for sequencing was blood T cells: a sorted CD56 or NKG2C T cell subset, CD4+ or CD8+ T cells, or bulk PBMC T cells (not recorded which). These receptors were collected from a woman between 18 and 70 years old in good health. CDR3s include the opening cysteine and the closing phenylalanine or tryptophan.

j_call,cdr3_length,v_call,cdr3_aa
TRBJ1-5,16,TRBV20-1,CSAEVPDRGYNQPQHF
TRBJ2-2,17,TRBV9,CASSVRPTGTNSGELFF
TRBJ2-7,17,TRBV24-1,CATSDRPGTGYFYEQYF
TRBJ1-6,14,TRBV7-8,CASSSLQGYSPLHF
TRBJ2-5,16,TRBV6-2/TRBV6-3,CASSPDRGRPRETQYF
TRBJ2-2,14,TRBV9,CASSSRLASGELFF
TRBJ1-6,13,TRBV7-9,CASSLNQNSPLHF
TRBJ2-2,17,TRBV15,CATSRPTMGTNTGELFF
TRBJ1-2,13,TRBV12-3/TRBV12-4,CASRPGGVYGYTF
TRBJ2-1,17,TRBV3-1,CASSRGLAGSDNNEQFF
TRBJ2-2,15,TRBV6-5,CASSLKAGGSGELFF
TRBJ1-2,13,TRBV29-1,CSVGVSGFYGYTF
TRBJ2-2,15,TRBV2,CASTRTRTDTGELFF
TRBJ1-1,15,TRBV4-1,CASSHQKVKNTEAFF
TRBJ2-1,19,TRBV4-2,CASSQRTLADGRAGNEQFF
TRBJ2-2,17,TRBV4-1,CASSQDRGRAGTGELFF